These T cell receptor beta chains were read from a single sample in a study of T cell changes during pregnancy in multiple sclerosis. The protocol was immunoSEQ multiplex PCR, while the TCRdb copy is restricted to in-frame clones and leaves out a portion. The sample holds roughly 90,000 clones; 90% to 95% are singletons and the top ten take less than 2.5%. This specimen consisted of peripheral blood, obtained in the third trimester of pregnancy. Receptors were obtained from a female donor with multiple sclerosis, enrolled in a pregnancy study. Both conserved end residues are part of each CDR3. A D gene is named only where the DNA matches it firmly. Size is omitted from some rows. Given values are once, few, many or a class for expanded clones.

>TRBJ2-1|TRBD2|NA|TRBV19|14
TGTGCCAGTGGGCCCCTAGCGGGAGGCGTGGAGCAGTTCTTC
CASGPLAGGVEQFF
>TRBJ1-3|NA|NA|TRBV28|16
TGTGCCAGCAGTTGGGCCGCGGGCCCCTCTGGAAACACCATATATTTT
CASSWAAGPSGNTIYF
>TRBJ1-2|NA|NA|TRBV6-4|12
TGTGCCAGCAGTGACCAATACAATGGCTACACCTTC
CASSDQYNGYTF
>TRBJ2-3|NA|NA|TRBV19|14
TGTGCCAGTAGTATCCCCGGGGACACAGATACGCAGTATTTT
CASSIPGDTDTQYF
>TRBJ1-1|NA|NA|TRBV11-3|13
TGTGCCAGCAGCTTAAGGGGGGGCACTGAAGCTTTCTTT
CASSLRGGTEAFF
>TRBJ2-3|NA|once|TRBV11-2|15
TGTGCCAGCAGCCCCTCTCCGCGGAGCACAGATACGCAGTATTTT
CASSPSPRSTDTQYF
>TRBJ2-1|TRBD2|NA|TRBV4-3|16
TGCGCCAGCAGCCAAGACGGGACTAGCGAGTACAATGAGCAGTTCTTC
CASSQDGTSEYNEQFF
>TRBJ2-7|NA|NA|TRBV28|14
TGTGCCAGCAGTTTACCCAGAGGCCCCTACGAGCAGTACTTC
CASSLPRGPYEQYF
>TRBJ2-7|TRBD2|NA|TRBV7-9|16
TGTGCCAGCAGCCCCCCACTAGCGGGAGAAGTCTACGAGCAGTACTTC
CASSPPLAGEVYEQYF
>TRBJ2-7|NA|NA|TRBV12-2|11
TGTGCAAGTCATTCAGGGCACGAGCAGTACTTC
CASHSGHEQYF
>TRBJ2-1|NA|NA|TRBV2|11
TGTGCCAGCAGTGCTAACAATGAGCAGTTCTTC
CASSANNEQFF
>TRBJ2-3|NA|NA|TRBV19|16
TGTGCCAGTAAAAAACTAGCCGCGGAGAGCACAGATACGCAGTATTTT
CASKKLAAESTDTQYF
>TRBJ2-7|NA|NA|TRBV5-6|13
TGTGCCAGCAGCTTGGGAGCAGGTTACGAGCAGTACTTC
CASSLGAGYEQYF
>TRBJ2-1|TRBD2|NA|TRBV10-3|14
TGTGCCATCAGTGAGGGAGGACTAGCCATTTTTCAGTTCTTC
CAISEGGLAIFQFF